The 21 T cell receptor beta chains listed next were all sequenced from one sample in a study of blood T cell repertoires in COVID-19. The method was immunoSEQ multiplex PCR; TCRdb's version includes in-frame clones alone and lacks a portion of them. This table has roughly 73,000 clones, over 85% appearing once. The sample was peripheral blood. These receptors all stem from a man in his fifties with acute or convalescent COVID-19.

J is TRBJ2-7 and V is TRBV6-5; 8 bases match TRBD1. CDR3 length: 15 amino acids. Germline CDR1 and CDR2: MNHEY and SVGAGI. Trimming cost V 5 bases and J 0 bases; bases outside gene matches: 6. DNA of the CDR3: TGTGCCAGCAGTCTCTACAGGGGGAGCTCCTACGAGCAGTACTTC. Protein product: CASSLYRGSSYEQYF.

This chain uses TRBV29-1 with TRBJ1-5; a weak D match, TRBD1 (5 bases). V lost 4 bases and J 1 base, leaving 20 bases between the germline ends. CDR1 and CDR2 from the germline V gene are SQVTM and ANQGSEA. The CDR3 contains 17 residues. CDR3: CSVVTRGGRGSNQPQHF. The CDR3, as DNA: TGCAGCGTTGTGACCCGGGGGGGGAGGGGCAGCAATCAGCCCCAGCATTTT.

This rearrangement joins TRBV18 to TRBJ2-6; 7 nucleotides line up with TRBD2. This CDR3 comprises 16 residues. CDR1 KGHSH and CDR2 LQKENI come from the germline V gene. V lost 4 bases and J lost 4; bases outside the gene matches: 7. CDR3 coding DNA: TGTGCCAGCTCACTCGGGAGGCCTCTGGGGGCCAACGTCCTGACTTTC. Residues: CASSLGRPLGANVLTF.

The chain is built from TRBV21-1 and TRBJ1-5; the table names TRBD1, a call not compared with the DNA. TRBV21-1 is a pseudogene segment. The CDR3 consists of 14 residues. The CDR3 reads CASIDRRGTQPQHF. The CDR3 DNA follows: TGTGCCAGCATCGATCGAAGGGGGACTCAGCCCCAGCATTTT.

Regarding this clone: This CDR3 is also generated by other DNA sequences in the sample. The gene calls are TRBV19 and TRBJ1-6; 8 nucleotides match TRBD1. Germline values: CDR1 LNHDA, CDR2 SQIVND (reference sequence). The J segment lost 7 bases and the V segment lost 8 bases, leaving 4 bases of the junction unmatched. The CDR3 covers 13 residues. The CDR3, as DNA: TGTGCCAGTCGAGGGACAGGCAATTCACCCCTCCACTTT. This codes for CASRGTGNSPLHF.

The chain is built from TRBV29-1 and TRBJ1-4, with 10 positions matching TRBD1. The trim removed 6 bases at V and 8 bases at J, leaving 6 bases unmatched. Germline assignment: CDR1 SQVTM and CDR2 ANQGSEA. The CDR3 is 13 residues long. Here the CDR3 DNA reads TGCAGCGTAGGGACAGGGGTGGACGAAAAACTGTTTTTT. It translates to CSVGTGVDEKLFF.

The rearrangement uses TRBV2 and TRBJ2-2; 9 bases map to TRBD1. CDR1 and CDR2 (germline): SNHLY, FYNNEI. Trimming removed 7 bases from V and 4 bases from J; junction bases left unmatched: 4. CDR3 length: 14 amino acids. CDR3 nucleotides: TGTGCCAGCAATTTGGGACAGGGCACCGGGGAGCTGTTTTTT. This translates into CASNLGQGTGELFF.

The V and J genes are TRBV6-2 or TRBV6-3 and TRBJ2-3; 9 bases align to TRBD2. Germline CDR1 MNHEY, CDR2 SVGEGT. V shed 5 bases and J 2 bases; nucleotides not matched to a gene: 2. The CDR3 covers 14 residues. In DNA, the CDR3 is TGTGCCAGCAGTCAGCGGGGGGCCACAGATACGCAGTATTTT. Encoded protein: CASSQRGATDTQYF.

The chain uses TRBV6-5 and TRBJ2-2, with TRBD2 matching 9 bases. Germline V gene sequence: CDR1 MNHEY, CDR2 SVGAGI. This CDR3 has 15 residues. V shed 3 bases, J shed 4 bases, and the junction held 3 bases outside the gene matches. Written as DNA, the CDR3 is TGTGCCAGCAGTTATAGCGGGAGCACCACCGGGGAGCTGTTTTTT. This translates into CASSYSGSTTGELFF.

This chain joins TRBV19 and TRBJ2-3; TRBD2 agrees at 12 bases. The germline gives CDR1 LNHDA, CDR2 SQIVND (reference sequence). V was pared by 6 bases and J by 4 bases, with 5 bases of the junction left unmatched. CDR3 length equals 15 residues. CDR3 residues: CASSDTSGRPDTQYF. CDR3 DNA sequence: TGTGCCAGTAGCGACACTAGCGGGAGGCCAGATACGCAGTATTTT.

The V and J genes are TRBV4-1 and TRBJ1-1, with D possibly being TRBD1 (5 bases). The CDR3 consists of 14 residues. The V and J ends lost 8 bases and 5 bases respectively, with 18 bases between them. Germline CDR1 and CDR2: MGHRA and YSYEKL. CDR3 in DNA: TGCGCCAGCGGAGAGGGCTGGGGGGGAACTGAAGCTTTCTTT. Translation: CASGEGWGGTEAFF.

This chain uses TRBV5-4 with TRBJ2-3, with a tentative D call TRBD2 (5 bases). V dropped 3 bases and J dropped 5 bases, with 16 bases sitting between them. The CDR3 runs 15 residues. Germline V lookup: CDR1 SGHNT, CDR2 YYREEE (reference sequence). Here the CDR3 DNA reads TGTGCCAGCAGCTGGACGACCCAAGAGGGAGATACGCAGTATTTT. Its translation: CASSWTTQEGDTQYF.

The rearrangement joins TRBV6-2 or TRBV6-3 to TRBJ1-2, with D perhaps matching TRBD1 (5 bases). CDR1 is MNHEY, CDR2 SVGEGT, per germline. Between the trimmed V and J ends, which lost 2 bases and 3 bases, there was a span of 19 bases. The length of the CDR3 is 17 residues. In DNA, the CDR3 is TGTGCCAGCAGTTACGGGTCGTCAGGGCAAGGGGACTATGGCTACACCTTC. Residues: CASSYGSSGQGDYGYTF.

The J gene is TRBJ2-2, the V gene TRBV7-8, with D hard to call. Germline V gene sequence: CDR1 SGHVS, CDR2 FQNEAQ. The CDR3 runs 14 residues. V shed 3 bases and J shed 3 bases, with 8 bases lying between them. The CDR3 region is CASSLGTHTGELFF. The CDR3 DNA reads TGTGCCAGCAGCTTGGGCACCCACACCGGGGAGCTGTTTTTT.

The chain uses TRBV6-1 and TRBJ2-2; 7 bases align to TRBD1. The trim removed 2 bases at V and 5 bases at J, leaving 8 bases unmatched. The CDR3 extends over 16 amino acids. CDR1 is MNHNS and CDR2 is SASEGT in the germline V gene. CDR3 sequence reads: CASSEKVGQRTGELFF. CDR3 bases: TGTGCCAGCAGTGAAAAAGTGGGACAGCGTACCGGGGAGCTGTTTTTT.

The J gene is TRBJ1-1, the V gene TRBV13; 7 bases fit TRBD1. This CDR3 comprises 14 residues. The germline V gene has CDR1 PRHDT and CDR2 FYEKMQ (reference sequence). V was clipped by 3 bases and J by 2 bases; unmatched bases: 3. The chain's CDR3 is CASSLGQTNTEAFF. Here the CDR3 DNA reads TGTGCCAGCAGCTTGGGACAGACCAACACTGAAGCTTTCTTT.

This chain uses TRBV9 with TRBJ2-7; 8 bases fit TRBD1. With 4 bases clipped from V and 4 bases from J, the junction kept 7 bases outside the gene matches. The germline V gene has CDR1 SGDLS and CDR2 YYNGEE. This CDR3 is 14 amino acids long. The CDR3 protein is CASSIGDRSYEQYF. The CDR3 DNA sequence: TGTGCCAGCAGCATTGGGGACAGGTCGTACGAGCAGTACTTC. Full variable domain (missing parts from reference TRBV9 and TRBJ2-7): DSGVTQTPKHLITATGQRVTLRCSPRSGDLSVYWYQQSLDQGLQFLIQYYNGEERAKGNILERFSAQQFPDLHSELNLSSLELGDSALYFCASSIGDRSYEQYFGPGTRLTVT.

The chain combines TRBV27 with TRBJ2-1, with a possible D match to TRBD1 (5 bases). The V end was cut by 5 bases, the J end by 0 bases, with 11 bases between. Germline CDR1 and CDR2: MNHEY and SMNVEV (reference sequence). CDR3 length: 15 amino acids. Written as DNA, the CDR3 is TGTGCCAGCAGTAGAGACAGTCCCTCCTACAATGAGCAGTTCTTC. This codes for CASSRDSPSYNEQFF.

The rearrangement uses TRBV5-1 and TRBJ2-2, with TRBD1 identical over 11 bases. The CDR3 has 16 amino acids. Trimming at V came to 5 bases and at J to 0 bases, leaving 3 bases not matched to a gene. The germline CDR1 and CDR2 sequences are SGHRS and YFSETQ. CDR3 nucleotides: TGCGCCAGCAGGCCGGGACAGGGGGCGAACACCGGGGAGCTGTTTTTT. It specifies CASRPGQGANTGELFF.

The chain has TRBV9 and TRBJ2-3; the D is unclear. Germline V gene lookup returns CDR1 SGDLS and CDR2 YYNGEE. The V and J ends lost 0 bases and 5 bases respectively, with 10 bases between them. The CDR3 is 14 amino acids. The CDR3 loop reads CASSVGNSRDTQYF. CDR3 in DNA: TGTGCCAGCAGCGTAGGTAATAGTAGAGATACGCAGTATTTT.

This chain connects TRBV19 to TRBJ1-1; the D gene is possibly TRBD1 (5 bases). Per germline, CDR1 LNHDA and CDR2 SQIVND (reference sequence). Between the trimmed V and J ends, which lost 3 bases and 5 bases, there was a span of 10 bases. The CDR3 covers 13 residues. This chain's CDR3 is CASSIGGITEAFF. The CDR3, as DNA: TGTGCCAGTAGTATTGGGGGGATTACTGAAGCTTTCTTT.